The clone carrying this T cell receptor (beta chain) was observed a few times. Its specificity is not known. These data are taken from a study of long-term antiretroviral therapy in people with HIV. Study details: The earliest specimens came about a decade ahead of the 2015 immediate-ART recommendation. Study results and limitations: Information on adherence, resistance and therapy changes was unavailable. HIV repertoires spanned tighter CDR3 length ranges than controls did.

The assay, immunoSEQ v3.0, was run at survey level. Sequencing used immunoSEQ multiplex PCR; TCRdb keeps in-frame clones, though not all of them. The sample lists 30,000 or so clones, approximately 93% occurring once. There was at least one pre-ART PBMC sample for each donor, plus at least two post-ART PBMC samples. The sequence came from a woman between 40 and 55 years old with HIV. The source material was unsorted PBMCs, sampled approximately 6.3 years after starting antiretroviral therapy.

The CDR3 nucleotides are TGTGCCAGCAGAACAGGAGACTCTCACGGCTACACCTTC. This gives the protein CASRTGDSHGYTF. V is TRBV2 and J is TRBJ1-2; possible D gene TRBD1, 5 bases. Trimming pared 6 bases from V and 8 bases from J, leaving 16 bases between. Germline V gives CDR1 SNHLY, CDR2 FYNNEI. The CDR3 runs to 13 residues. Together with reference TRBV2 and TRBJ1-2, the CDR3 gives the full variable domain: EPEVTQTPSHQVTQMGQEVILRCVPISNHLYFYWYRQILGQKVEFLVSFYNNEISEKSEIFDDQFSVERPDGSNFTLKIRSTKLEDSAMYFCASRTGDSHGYTFGSGTRLTVV.